These 9 T cell receptor beta chains were sequenced from one sample in a study of blood T cell repertoires in COVID-19 (dated by TCRdb to 2019 to 2021). To prepare the library, the immunoSEQ multiplex PCR assay was applied. TCRdb limited this immuneACCESS table to in-frame rearrangements with V and J called. A share of clones is missing; checked studies link under half to unresolved V genes, and the rest is unexplained. The sample includes under 200,000 clones, with roughly 90% observed a single time. Clones ranked in the top ten supply roughly 3.9% of the sample. Sequencing input: peripheral blood. The source of these receptors is a woman aged 55-70 years who had recovered from COVID-19.

The rearrangement links TRBV4-2 to TRBJ2-3; 11 bases are a match to TRBD2. CDR3 length equals 19 residues. CDR1 is LGHNA and CDR2 is YNFKEQ in the germline V gene. V lost 0 bases to trimming and J lost 2 bases; unmatched junction nucleotides: 10. This CDR3 is CASSQDGPRTSGHTDTQYF. CDR3 nucleotides: TGTGCCAGCAGCCAAGATGGTCCCCGGACTAGCGGGCACACAGATACGCAGTATTTT.

The V and J genes are TRBV15 and TRBJ1-1, with TRBD1 matching over 8 bases. Germline-derived CDR1 and CDR2 are LNHNV and YYDKDF (reference sequence). The CDR3 spans 15 residues. The trim removed 0 bases at V and 1 base at J, leaving 1 base unmatched. The CDR3 DNA is TGTGCCACCAGCAGAGACGGGACAGGGAACACTGAAGCTTTCTTT. It codes for CATSRDGTGNTEAFF.

This sequence joins TRBV29-1 and TRBJ1-2; TRBD1 is a possible D gene (6 bases). Germline assignment: CDR1 SQVTM and CDR2 ANQGSEA. V gave up 3 bases and J gave up 4 bases, with 12 bases separating them. There are 13 residues in the CDR3. This CDR3 is CSVDSTGLYGYTF. CDR3 coding DNA: TGCAGCGTTGACAGTACAGGGCTCTATGGCTACACCTTC.

The chain employs TRBV30 and TRBJ2-3, with TRBD2 matching over 7 bases. Germline V lookup: CDR1 GTSNPN, CDR2 SVGIG (reference sequence). V was clipped by 2 bases and J by 6 bases; unmatched bases: 11. The CDR3 extends over 15 amino acids. The DNA of the CDR3 is TGTGCCTGGAGTCAACCGGGACTACGGGGGGATACGCAGTATTTT. It codes for CAWSQPGLRGDTQYF.

The rearrangement links TRBV11-2 to TRBJ1-5; unclear D gene. The V gene's germline CDR1 is SGHAT and CDR2 FQNNGV. This CDR3 is 13 amino acids long. Trimming pared 5 bases from V and 4 bases from J, leaving 9 bases between. The CDR3 here is CASSQDRNQPQHF. The CDR3 DNA is TGTGCCAGCAGCCAGGATAGGAATCAGCCCCAGCATTTT.

This clone has just one count. J is TRBJ1-1 and V is TRBV4-1, with 9 bases matching TRBD1. The length of the CDR3 is 15 residues. Germline values: CDR1 MGHRA, CDR2 YSYEKL. V shed 1 base, J shed 2 bases, and the junction held 2 bases outside the gene matches. CDR3 loop: CASSQAGQGNTEAFF. The CDR3 DNA reads as TGCGCCAGCAGCCAAGCGGGACAGGGAAACACTGAAGCTTTCTTT.

This clone has just a few counts. The V call is TRBV6-5, the J call TRBJ2-7, with TRBD1 identical over 8 bases. The CDR3 loop spans 12 amino acids. The V gene's germline CDR1 is MNHEY and CDR2 SVGAGI. J lost 9 bases, V lost 5 bases, and 6 bases had no gene match. CDR3 in amino acids: CASSPGQGRQYF. The CDR3, as DNA: TGTGCCAGCAGTCCCGGACAGGGACGGCAGTACTTC.

The rearrangement links TRBV19 to TRBJ2-3; the D gene is possibly TRBD1 (5 bases). The germline CDR1 and CDR2 sequences are LNHDA and SQIVND (reference sequence). V lost 3 bases and J lost 2, with 12 bases in between. The CDR3 sequence is 15 residues long. The CDR3 loop is CASSMQGAYTDTQYF. CDR3 sequence (DNA): TGTGCCAGTAGTATGCAGGGTGCATACACAGATACGCAGTATTTT.

The V gene is TRBV24-1, the J gene TRBJ2-1, with 8 nucleotides matching TRBD1. Losses at the gene ends were 3 bases for V and 4 bases for J; bases not matched to a gene: 10. CDR3 length: 17 amino acids. Germline CDR1 reads KGHDR; CDR2 reads SFDVKD. CDR3 DNA: TGTGCCACCAGTGATCCAAAGGGACAGGTACCTTACAATGAGCAGTTCTTC. This sequence encodes CATSDPKGQVPYNEQFF.